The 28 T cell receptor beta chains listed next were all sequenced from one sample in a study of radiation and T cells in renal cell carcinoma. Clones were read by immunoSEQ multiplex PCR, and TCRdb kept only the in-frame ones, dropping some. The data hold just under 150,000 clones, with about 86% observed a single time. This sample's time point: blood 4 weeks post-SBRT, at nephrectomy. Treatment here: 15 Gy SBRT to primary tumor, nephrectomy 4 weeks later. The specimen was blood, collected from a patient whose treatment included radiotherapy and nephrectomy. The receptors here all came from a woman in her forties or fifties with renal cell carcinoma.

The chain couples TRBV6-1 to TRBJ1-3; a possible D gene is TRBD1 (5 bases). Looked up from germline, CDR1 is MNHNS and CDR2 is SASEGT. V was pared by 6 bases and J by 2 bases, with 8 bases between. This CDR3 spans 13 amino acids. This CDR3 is CASREGTGNTIYF. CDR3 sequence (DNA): TGTGCCAGCAGAGAGGGGACTGGAAACACCATATATTTT.

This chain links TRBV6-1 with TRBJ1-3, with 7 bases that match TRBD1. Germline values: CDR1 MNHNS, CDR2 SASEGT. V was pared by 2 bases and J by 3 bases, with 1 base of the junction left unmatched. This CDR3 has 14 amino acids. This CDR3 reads CASSERGHGNTIYF. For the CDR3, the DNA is TGTGCCAGCAGTGAAAGGGGGCATGGAAACACCATATATTTT.

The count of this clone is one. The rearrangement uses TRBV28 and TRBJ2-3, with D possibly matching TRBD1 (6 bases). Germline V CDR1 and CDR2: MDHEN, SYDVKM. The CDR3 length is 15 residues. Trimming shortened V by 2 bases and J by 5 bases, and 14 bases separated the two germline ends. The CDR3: CASSLRQGPGDTQYF. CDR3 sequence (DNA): TGTGCCAGCAGTTTACGGCAGGGGCCAGGAGATACGCAGTATTTT.

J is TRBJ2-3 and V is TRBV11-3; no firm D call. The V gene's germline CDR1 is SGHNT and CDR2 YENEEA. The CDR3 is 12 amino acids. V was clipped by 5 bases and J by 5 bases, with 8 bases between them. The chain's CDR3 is CASSPPRDTQYF. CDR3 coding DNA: TGTGCCAGCAGCCCGCCACGAGATACGCAGTATTTT.

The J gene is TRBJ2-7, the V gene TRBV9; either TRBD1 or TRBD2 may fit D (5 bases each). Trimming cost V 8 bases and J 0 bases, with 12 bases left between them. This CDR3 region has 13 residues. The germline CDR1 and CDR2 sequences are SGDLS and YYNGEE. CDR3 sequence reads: CASNAGSSYEQYF. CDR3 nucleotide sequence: TGTGCCAGTAACGCAGGGAGCTCCTACGAGCAGTACTTC.

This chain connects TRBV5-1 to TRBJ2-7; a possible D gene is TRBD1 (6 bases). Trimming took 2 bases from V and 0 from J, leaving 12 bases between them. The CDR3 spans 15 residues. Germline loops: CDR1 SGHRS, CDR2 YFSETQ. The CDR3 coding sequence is TGCGCCAGCAGCTTTACAGGGAGTAACTCCTACGAGCAGTACTTC. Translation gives CASSFTGSNSYEQYF. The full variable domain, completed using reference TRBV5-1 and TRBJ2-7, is KAGVTQTPRYLIKTRGQQVTLSCSPISGHRSVSWYQQTPGQGLQFLFEYFSETQRNKGNFPGRFSGRQFSNSRSEMNVSTLELGDSALYLCASSFTGSNSYEQYFGPGTRLTVT.

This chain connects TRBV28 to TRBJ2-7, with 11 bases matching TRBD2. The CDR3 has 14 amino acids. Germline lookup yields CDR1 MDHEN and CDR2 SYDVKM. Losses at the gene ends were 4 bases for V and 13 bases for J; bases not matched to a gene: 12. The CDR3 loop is CASSSRLAGLYQYF. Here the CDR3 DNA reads TGTGCCAGCAGTTCACGACTAGCGGGACTCTACCAATACTTC.

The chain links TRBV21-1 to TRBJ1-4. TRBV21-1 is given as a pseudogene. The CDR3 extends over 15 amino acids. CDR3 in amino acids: CASSKRHQGGEKLFF. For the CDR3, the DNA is TGTGCCAGCAGCAAACGACACCAGGGCGGGGAAAAACTGTTTTTT.

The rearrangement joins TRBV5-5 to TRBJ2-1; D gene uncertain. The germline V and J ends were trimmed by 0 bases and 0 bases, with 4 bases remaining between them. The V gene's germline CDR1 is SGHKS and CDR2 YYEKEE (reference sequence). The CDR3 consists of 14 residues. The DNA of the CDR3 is TGTGCCAGCAGCTTGGCTAGCTCCTACAATGAGCAGTTCTTC. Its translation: CASSLASSYNEQFF.

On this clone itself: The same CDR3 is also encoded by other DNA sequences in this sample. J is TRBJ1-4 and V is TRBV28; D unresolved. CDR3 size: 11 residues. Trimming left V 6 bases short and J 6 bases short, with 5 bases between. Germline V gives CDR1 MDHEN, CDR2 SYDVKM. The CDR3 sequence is CASSPYEKLFF. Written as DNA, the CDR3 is TGTGCCAGCAGCCCCTATGAAAAACTGTTTTTT.

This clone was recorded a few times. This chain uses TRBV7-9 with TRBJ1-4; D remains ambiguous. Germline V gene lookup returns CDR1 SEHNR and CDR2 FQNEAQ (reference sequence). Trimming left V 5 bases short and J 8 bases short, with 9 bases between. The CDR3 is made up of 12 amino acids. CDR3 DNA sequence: TGTGCCAGCAGCCCCGCCCGCGAAAAACTGTTTTTT. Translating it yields CASSPAREKLFF.

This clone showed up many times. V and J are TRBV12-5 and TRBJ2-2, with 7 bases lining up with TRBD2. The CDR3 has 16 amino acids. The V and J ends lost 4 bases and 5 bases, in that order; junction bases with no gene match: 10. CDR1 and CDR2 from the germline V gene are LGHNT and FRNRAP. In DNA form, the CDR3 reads TGTGCTAGTGGTTCCGCCAGGGAGGGGTGGACCGGGGAGCTGTTTTTT. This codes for CASGSAREGWTGELFF.

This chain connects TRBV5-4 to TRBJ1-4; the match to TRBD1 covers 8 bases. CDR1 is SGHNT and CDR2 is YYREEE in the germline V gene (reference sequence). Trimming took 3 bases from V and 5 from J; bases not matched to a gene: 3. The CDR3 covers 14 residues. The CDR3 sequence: CASSSGQENEKLFF. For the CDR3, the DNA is TGTGCCAGCAGCTCGGGACAGGAAAATGAAAAACTGTTTTTT.

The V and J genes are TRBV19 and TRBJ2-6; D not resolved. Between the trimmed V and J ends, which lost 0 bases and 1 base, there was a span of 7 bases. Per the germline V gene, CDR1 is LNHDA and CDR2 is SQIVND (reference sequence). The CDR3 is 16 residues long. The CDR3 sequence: CASSIDPASGANVLTF. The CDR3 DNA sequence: TGTGCCAGTAGTATAGATCCCGCTTCTGGGGCCAACGTCCTGACTTTC. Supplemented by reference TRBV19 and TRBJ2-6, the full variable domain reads DGGITQSPKYLFRKEGQNVTLSCEQNLNHDAMYWYRQDPGQGLRLIYYSQIVNDFQKGDIAEGYSVSREKKESFPLTVTSAQKNPTAFYLCASSIDPASGANVLTFGAGSRLTVL.

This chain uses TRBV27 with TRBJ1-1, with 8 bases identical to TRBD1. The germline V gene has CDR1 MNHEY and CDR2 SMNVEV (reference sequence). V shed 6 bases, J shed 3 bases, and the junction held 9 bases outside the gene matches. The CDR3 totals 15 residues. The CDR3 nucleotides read TGTGCCAGCAGAACCGACAGGGGCGGCGACACTGAAGCTTTCTTT. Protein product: CASRTDRGGDTEAFF.

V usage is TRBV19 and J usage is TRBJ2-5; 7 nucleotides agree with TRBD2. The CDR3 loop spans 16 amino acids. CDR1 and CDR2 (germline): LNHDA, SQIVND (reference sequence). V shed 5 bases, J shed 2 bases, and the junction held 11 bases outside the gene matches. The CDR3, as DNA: TGTGCCAGTAGTCTAATGGGCGGGGGAACGCAAGAGACCCAGTACTTC. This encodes CASSLMGGGTQETQYF.

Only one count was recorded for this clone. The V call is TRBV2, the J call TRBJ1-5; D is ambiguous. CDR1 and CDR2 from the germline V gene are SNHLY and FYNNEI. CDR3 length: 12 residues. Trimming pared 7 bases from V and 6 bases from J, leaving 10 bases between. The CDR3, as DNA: TGTGCCAGCACCGGTAGCGGTCAGCCCCAGCATTTT. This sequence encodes CASTGSGQPQHF.

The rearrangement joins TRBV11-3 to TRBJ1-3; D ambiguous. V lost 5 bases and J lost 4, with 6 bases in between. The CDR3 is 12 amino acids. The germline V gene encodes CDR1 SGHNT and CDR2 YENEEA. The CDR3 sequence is CASSAGGNTIYF. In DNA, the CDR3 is TGTGCCAGCAGCGCCGGGGGAAACACCATATATTTT.

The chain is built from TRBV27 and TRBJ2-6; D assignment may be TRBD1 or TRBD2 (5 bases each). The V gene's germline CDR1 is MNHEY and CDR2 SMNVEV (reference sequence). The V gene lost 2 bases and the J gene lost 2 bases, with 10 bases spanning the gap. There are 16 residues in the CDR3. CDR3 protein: CASSLQGPTGANVLTF. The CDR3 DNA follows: TGTGCCAGCAGTTTACAGGGACCCACTGGGGCCAACGTCCTGACTTTC.

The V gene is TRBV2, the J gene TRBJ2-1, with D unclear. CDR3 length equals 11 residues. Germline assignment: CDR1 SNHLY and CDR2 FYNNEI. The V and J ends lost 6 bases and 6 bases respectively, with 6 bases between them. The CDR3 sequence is CASRELNEQFF. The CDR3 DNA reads TGTGCCAGCAGGGAACTCAATGAGCAGTTCTTC. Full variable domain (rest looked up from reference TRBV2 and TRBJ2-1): EPEVTQTPSHQVTQMGQEVILRCVPISNHLYFYWYRQILGQKVEFLVSFYNNEISEKSEIFDDQFSVERPDGSNFTLKIRSTKLEDSAMYFCASRELNEQFFGPGTRLTVL.

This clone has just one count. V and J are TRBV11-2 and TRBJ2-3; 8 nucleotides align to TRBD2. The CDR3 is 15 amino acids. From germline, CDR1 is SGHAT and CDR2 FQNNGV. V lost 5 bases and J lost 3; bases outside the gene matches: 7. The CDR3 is CASSLSGTGTDTQYF. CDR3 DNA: TGTGCCAGCAGCCTTAGCGGGACCGGGACAGATACGCAGTATTTT.

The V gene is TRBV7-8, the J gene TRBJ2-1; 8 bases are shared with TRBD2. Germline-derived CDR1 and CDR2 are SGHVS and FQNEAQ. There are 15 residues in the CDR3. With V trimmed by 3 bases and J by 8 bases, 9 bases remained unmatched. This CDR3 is CASSFFAGGVDEQFF. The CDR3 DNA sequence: TGTGCCAGCAGCTTTTTTGCGGGAGGTGTCGATGAGCAGTTCTTC.

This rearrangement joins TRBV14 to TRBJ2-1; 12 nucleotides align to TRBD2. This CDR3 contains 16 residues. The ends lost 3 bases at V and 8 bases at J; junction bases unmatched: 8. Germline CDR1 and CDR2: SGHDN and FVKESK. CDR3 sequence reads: CASSQARLAGVDEQFF. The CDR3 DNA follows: TGTGCCAGCAGCCAGGCTAGACTAGCGGGAGTGGATGAGCAGTTCTTC.

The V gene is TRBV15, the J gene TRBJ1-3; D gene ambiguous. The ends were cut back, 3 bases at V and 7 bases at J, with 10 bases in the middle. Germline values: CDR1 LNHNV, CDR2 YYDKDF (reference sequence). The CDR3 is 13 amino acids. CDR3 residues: CATSRETWNTIYF. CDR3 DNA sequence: TGTGCCACCAGCAGGGAGACTTGGAACACCATATATTTT.

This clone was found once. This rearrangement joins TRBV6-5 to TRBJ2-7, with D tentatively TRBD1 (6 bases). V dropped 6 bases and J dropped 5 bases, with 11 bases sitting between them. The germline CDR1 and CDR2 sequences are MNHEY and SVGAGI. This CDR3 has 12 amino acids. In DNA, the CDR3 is TGTGCCAGCAGGAACAGGGTCCACGAGCAGTACTTC. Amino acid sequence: CASRNRVHEQYF.

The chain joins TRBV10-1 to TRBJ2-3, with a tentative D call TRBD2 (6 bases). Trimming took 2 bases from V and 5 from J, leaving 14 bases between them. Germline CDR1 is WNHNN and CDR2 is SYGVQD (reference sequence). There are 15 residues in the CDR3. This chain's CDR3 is CASSEGGETGDTQYF. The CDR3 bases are TGCGCCAGCAGTGAGGGCGGGGAGACCGGAGATACGCAGTATTTT.

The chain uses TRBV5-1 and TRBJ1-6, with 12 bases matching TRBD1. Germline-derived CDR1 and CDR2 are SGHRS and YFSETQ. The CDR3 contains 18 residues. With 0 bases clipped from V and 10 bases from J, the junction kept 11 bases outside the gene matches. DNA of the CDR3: TGCGCCAGCAGCTTGGTCCCCCCCGGGACAGGGGGCGACTCACCCCTCCACTTT. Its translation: CASSLVPPGTGGDSPLHF. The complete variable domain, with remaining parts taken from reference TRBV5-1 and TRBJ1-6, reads KAGVTQTPRYLIKTRGQQVTLSCSPISGHRSVSWYQQTPGQGLQFLFEYFSETQRNKGNFPGRFSGRQFSNSRSEMNVSTLELGDSALYLCASSLVPPGTGGDSPLHFGNGTRLTVT.

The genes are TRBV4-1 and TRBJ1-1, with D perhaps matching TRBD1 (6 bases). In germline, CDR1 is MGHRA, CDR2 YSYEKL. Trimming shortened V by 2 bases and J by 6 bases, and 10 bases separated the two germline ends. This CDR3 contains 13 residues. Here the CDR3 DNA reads TGCGCCAGCAGCCAAATAAGGGGGTCTGAAGCTTTCTTT. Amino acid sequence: CASSQIRGSEAFF.